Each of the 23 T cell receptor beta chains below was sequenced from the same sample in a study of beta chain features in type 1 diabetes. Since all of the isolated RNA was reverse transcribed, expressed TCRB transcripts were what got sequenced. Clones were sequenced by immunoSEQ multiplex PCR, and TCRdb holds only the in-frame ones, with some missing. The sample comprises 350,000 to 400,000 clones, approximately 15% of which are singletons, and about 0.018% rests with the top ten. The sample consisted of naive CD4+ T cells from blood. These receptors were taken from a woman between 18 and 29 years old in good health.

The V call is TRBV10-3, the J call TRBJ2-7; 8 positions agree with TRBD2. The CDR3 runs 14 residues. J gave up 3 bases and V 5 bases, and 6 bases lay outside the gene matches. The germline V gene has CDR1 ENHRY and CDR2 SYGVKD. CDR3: CAISLTSGNYEQYF. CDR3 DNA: TGTGCCATCAGTTTAACTAGCGGAAACTACGAGCAGTACTTC.

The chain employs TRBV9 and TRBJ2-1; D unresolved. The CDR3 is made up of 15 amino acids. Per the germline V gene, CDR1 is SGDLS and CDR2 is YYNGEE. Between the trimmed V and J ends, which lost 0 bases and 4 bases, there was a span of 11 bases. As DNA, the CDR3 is TGTGCCAGCAGCGTAGACATCGGCGGATACAATGAGCAGTTCTTC. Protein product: CASSVDIGGYNEQFF.

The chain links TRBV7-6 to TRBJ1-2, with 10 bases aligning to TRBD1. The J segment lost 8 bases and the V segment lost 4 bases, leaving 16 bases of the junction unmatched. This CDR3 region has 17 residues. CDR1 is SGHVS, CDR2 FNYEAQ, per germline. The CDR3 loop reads CASSSPPVLGDRGGYTF. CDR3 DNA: TGTGCCAGCAGCTCCCCTCCGGTTCTCGGGGACAGGGGCGGCTACACCTTC.

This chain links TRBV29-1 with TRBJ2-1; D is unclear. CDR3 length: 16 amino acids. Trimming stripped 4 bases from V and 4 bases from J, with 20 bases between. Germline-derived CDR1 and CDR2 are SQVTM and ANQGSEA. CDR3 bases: TGCAGCGTTGCCCCCCACCTGGGCAGACCATACAATGAGCAGTTCTTC. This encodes CSVAPHLGRPYNEQFF.

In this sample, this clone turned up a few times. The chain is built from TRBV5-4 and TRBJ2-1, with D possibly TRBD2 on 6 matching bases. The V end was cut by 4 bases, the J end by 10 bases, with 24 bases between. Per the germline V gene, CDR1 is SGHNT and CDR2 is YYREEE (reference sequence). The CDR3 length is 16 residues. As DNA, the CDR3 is TGTGCCAGCAGCGTCCTAGGGAGGACCCCCAATGAAGAGCAGTTCTTC. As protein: CASSVLGRTPNEEQFF.

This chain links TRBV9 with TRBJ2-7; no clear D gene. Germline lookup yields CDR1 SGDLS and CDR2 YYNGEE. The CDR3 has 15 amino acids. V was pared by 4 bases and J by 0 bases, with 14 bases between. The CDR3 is CASSPLQVISYEQYF. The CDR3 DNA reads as TGTGCCAGCAGCCCCTTGCAGGTAATCTCCTACGAGCAGTACTTC.

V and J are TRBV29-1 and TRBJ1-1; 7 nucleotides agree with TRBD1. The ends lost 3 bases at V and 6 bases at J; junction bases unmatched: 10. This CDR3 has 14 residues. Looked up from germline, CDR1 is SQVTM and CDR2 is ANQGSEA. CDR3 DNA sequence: TGCAGCGTTGAGATTACAGGGGCCTTCGCTGAAGCTTTCTTT. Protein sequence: CSVEITGAFAEAFF.

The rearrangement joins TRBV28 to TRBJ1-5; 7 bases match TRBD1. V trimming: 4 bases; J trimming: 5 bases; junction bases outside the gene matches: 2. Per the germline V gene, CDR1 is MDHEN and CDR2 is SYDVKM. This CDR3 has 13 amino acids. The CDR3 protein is CASSSQGYQPQHF. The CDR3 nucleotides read TGTGCCAGCAGTTCACAGGGGTATCAGCCCCAGCATTTT. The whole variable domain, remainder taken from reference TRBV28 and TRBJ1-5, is DVKVTQSSRYLVKRTGEKVFLECVQDMDHENMFWYRQDPGLGLRLIYFSYDVKMKEKGDIPEGYSVSREKKERFSLILESASTNQTSMYLCASSSQGYQPQHFGDGTRLSIL.

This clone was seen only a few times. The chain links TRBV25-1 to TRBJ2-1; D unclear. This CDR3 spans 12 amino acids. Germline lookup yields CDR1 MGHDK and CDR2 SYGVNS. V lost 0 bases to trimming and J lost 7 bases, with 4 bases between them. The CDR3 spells CASSEYSNEQFF. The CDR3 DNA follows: TGTGCCAGCAGTGAATATTCTAATGAGCAGTTCTTC.

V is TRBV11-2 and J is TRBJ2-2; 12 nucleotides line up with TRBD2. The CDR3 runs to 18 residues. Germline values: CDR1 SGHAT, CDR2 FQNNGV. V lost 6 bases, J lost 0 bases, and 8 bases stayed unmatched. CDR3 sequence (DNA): TGTGCCAGCAGTTCTGGACTAGCGGGGAGTTCGAACACCGGGGAGCTGTTTTTT. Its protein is CASSSGLAGSSNTGELFF.

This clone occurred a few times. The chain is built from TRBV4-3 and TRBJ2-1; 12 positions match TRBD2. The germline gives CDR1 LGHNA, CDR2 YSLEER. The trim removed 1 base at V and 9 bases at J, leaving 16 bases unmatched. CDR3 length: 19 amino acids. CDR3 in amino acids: CASSQGLAGGPGERGEQFF. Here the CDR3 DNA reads TGCGCCAGCAGCCAAGGGCTAGCGGGAGGGCCGGGTGAACGTGGTGAGCAGTTCTTC.

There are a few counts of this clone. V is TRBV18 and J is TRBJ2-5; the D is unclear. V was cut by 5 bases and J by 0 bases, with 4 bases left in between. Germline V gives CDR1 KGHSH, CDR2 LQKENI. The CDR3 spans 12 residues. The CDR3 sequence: CASSSYQETQYF. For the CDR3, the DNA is TGTGCCAGCTCATCGTACCAAGAGACCCAGTACTTC. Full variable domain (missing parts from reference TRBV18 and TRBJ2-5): NAGVMQNPRHLVRRRGQEARLRCSPMKGHSHVYWYRQLPEEGLKFMVYLQKENIIDESGMPKERFSAEFPKEGPSILRIQQVVRGDSAAYFCASSSYQETQYFGPGTRLLVL.

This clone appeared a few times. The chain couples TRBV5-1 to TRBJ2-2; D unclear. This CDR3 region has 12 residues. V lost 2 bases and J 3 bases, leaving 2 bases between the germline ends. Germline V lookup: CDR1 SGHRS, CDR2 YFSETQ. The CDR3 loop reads CASSFDTGELFF. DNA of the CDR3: TGCGCCAGCAGCTTCGACACCGGGGAGCTGTTTTTT. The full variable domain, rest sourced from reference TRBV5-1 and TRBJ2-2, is KAGVTQTPRYLIKTRGQQVTLSCSPISGHRSVSWYQQTPGQGLQFLFEYFSETQRNKGNFPGRFSGRQFSNSRSEMNVSTLELGDSALYLCASSFDTGELFFGEGSRLTVL.

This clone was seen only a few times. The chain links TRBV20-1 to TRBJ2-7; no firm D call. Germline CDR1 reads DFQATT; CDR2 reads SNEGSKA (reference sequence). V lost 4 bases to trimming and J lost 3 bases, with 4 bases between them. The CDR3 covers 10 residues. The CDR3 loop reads CSAIVYEQYF. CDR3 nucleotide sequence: TGCAGTGCTATCGTCTACGAGCAGTACTTC.

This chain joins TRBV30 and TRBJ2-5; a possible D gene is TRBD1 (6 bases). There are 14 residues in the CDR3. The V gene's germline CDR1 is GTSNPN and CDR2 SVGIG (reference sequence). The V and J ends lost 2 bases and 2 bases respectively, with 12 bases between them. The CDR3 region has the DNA TGTGCCTGGAGTAGGGGAAGGGGGCAAGAGACCCAGTACTTC. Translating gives CAWSRGRGQETQYF.

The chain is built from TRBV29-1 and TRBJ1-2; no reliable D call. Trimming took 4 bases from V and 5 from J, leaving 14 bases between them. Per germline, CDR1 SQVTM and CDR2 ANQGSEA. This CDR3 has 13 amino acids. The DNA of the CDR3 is TGCAGCGTTGTGGAGGGAAGTAGGTATGGCTACACCTTC. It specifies CSVVEGSRYGYTF. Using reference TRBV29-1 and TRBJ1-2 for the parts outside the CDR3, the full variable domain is SAVISQKPSRDICQRGTSLTIQCQVDSQVTMMFWYRQQPGQSLTLIATANQGSEATYESGFVIDKFPISRPNLTFSTLTVSNMSPEDSSIYLCSVVEGSRYGYTFGSGTRLTVV.

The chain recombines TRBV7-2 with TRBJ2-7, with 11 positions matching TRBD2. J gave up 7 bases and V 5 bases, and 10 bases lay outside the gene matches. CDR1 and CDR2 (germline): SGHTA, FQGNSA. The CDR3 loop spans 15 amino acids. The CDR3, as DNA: TGTGCCAGCAGCCGGCCTAGCGGGAGGTTTGGGGAGCAGTACTTC. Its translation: CASSRPSGRFGEQYF.

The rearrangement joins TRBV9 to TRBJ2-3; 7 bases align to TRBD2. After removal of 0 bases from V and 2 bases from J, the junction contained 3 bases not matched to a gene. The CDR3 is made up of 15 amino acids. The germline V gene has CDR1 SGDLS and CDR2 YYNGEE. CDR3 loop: CASSVAAGITDTQYF. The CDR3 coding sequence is TGTGCCAGCAGCGTAGCAGCGGGGATCACAGATACGCAGTATTTT.

This CDR3 is CSVTPFNTGELFF. For the CDR3, the DNA is TGCAGCGTTACACCCTTTAACACCGGGGAGCTGTTTTTT. The V and J genes are TRBV29-1 and TRBJ2-2; D not resolved. The CDR3 runs 13 residues. Germline loops: CDR1 SQVTM, CDR2 ANQGSEA. V was trimmed by 5 bases and J by 2 bases, leaving 9 bases between them.

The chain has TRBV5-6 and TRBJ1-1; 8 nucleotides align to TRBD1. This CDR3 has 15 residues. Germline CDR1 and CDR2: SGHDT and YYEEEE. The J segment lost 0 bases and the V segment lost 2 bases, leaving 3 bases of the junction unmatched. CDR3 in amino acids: CASSFGQGLNTEAFF. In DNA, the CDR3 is TGTGCCAGCAGCTTTGGACAGGGTTTGAACACTGAAGCTTTCTTT.

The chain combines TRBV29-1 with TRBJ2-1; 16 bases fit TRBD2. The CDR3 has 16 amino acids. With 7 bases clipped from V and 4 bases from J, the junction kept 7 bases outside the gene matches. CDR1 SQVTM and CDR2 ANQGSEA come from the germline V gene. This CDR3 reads CSALGTSGRAYNEQFF. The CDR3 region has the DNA TGCAGCGCCTTGGGGACTAGCGGGAGGGCTTACAATGAGCAGTTCTTC.

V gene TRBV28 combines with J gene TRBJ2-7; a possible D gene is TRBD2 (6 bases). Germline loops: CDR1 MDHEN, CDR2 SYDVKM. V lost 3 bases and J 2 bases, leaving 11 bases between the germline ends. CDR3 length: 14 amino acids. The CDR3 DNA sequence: TGTGCCAGCAGTTTGGAGCGGGTGGCCTACGAGCAGTACTTC. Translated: CASSLERVAYEQYF.

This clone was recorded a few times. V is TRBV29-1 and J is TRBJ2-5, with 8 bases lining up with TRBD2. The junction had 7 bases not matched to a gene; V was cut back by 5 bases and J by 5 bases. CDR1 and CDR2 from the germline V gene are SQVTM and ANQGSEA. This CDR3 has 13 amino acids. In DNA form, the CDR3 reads TGCAGCGTTATCGGGAGGGCCCGGGAGACCCAGTACTTC. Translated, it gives CSVIGRARETQYF.